This TCR beta chain comes out of a study of patients and donors after allogeneic stem cell transplantation. The CDR3 contains 16 residues. CDR1 is ENHRY, CDR2 SYGVKD, per germline. Germline trimming cut 6 bases from V and 7 bases from J; bases unmatched to any gene: 14. TCRdb reanalysed the RT-PCR reads using MiXCR and keeps one entry per CDR3 protein. Of about 960,000 distinct CDR3 sequences in the sample, approximately 18% were seen once. This sequence joins TRBV10-3 and TRBJ1-1, with 10 bases lining up with TRBD1. This TCR derives from a human donor who was either an allogeneic HSCT recipient or a stem cell or donor lymphocyte infusion donor (not recorded which). It is not recorded whose cells these are; they may come from a transplant donor. The sequenced sample consisted of blood, either unsorted or a sorted T cell fraction (not recorded which). CDR3 sequence: CAISGQGVKYGLEAFF. The CDR3 DNA is TGTGCCATCAGCGGACAGGGGGTAAAATATGGCCTTGAAGCTTTCTTT.